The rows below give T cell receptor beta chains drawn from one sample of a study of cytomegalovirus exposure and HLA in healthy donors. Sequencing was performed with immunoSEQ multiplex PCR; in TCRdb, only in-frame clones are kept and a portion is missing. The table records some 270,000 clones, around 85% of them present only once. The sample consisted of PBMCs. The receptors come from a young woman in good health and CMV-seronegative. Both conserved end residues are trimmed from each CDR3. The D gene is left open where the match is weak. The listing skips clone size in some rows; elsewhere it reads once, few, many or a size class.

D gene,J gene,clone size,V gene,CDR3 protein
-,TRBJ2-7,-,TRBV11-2,ASTTRRLGPHEQY
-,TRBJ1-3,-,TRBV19,ASARDGGNGNTIY
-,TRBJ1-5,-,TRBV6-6,ASSKSGGGSNQPQH
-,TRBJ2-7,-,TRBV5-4,ASSLVPGGDYEQY
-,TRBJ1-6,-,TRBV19,ASRVGGGSPLH
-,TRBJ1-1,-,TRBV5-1,ASSFSGNTEAF
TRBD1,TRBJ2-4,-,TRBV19,ASSILQGTKNIQY
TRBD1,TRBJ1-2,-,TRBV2,ASTGKTGGVEVDGYT
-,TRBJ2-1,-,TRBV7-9,ASSLQGPSYNEQF
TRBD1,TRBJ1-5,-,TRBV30,AWRPTGLNQPQH
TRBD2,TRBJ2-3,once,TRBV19,ASTGIAGGTDTQY
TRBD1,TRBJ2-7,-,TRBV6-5,ASSRDRVTYEQY
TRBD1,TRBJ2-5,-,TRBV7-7,ASSLTGTGKETQY
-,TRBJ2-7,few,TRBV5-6,ASSLRYEQY
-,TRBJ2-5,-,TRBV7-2,ASSSLGGSQETQY
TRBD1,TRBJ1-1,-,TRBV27,ASSPTGLEAF
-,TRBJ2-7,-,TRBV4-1,ASSQELAGQQY
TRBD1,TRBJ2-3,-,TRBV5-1,ASSLAGQGTDTQY
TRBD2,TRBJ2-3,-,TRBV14,ASSQTTSGRGDVGTQY
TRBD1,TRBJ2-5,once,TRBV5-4,ASSLPDRVETQY
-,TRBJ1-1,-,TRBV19,ASSIRTDYSMSTEAF
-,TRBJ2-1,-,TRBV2,ASSASDEQF
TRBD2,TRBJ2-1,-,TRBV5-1,ASSLVASGKSYNEQF
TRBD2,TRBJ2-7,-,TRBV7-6,ASSALAGYEQY
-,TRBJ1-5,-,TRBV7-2,ASSFGLQGHQPQH
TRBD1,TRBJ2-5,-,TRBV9,ASSTGTGIQETQY
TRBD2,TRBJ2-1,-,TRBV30,AWSPAGGRGNEQF
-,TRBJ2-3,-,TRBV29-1,SVGNTDTQY
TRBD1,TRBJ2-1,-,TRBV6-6,ASSNGQESSYNEQF
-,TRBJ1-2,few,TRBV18,ASSATAIDGYT
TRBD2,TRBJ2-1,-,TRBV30,AASGFNNEQF
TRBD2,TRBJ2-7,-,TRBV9,ASSVLAEPSYEQY
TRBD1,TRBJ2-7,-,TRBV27,ASRRFGDRGPGEQY
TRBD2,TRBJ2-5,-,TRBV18,ASSLVAGGLQETQY
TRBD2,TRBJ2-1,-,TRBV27,ASSPLGGENEQF
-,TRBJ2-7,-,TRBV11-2,ASSLDRSWFFSREQY
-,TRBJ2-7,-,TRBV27,ATSVQQGHSYEQY
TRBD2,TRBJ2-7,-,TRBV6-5,ASSYSLAGAPYEQY
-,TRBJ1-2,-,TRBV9,ASSVGIQPNYGYT
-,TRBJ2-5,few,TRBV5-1,ASSFVGYQETQY
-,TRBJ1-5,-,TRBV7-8,ASSLAQGRRAQH
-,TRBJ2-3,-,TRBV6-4,ASSDSVTDTQY
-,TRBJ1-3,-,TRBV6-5,ASSWGSGNTIY
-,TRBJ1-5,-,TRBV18,ASSPSPSYSNQPQH
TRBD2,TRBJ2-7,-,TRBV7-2,ASSLVSGGADYEQY
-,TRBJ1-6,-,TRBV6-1,ASSESYESPLH
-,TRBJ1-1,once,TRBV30,AWTGGGRSTNTEAF
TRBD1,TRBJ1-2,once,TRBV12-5,ASGLAGQGSGYT
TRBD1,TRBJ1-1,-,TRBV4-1,ASSHQTGTGEAF
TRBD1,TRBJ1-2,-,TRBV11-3,ASSPGQGPFTNYGYT
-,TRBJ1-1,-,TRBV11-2,ASNPLRGKNTEAF
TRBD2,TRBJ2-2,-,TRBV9,ASGRGGIMNTGELF
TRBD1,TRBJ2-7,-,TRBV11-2,ASSYAGTATYEQY
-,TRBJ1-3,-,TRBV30,AWSVLGNTIY